One sample yielded the 4 T cell receptor beta chains listed below, sequenced in a study of T cell responses to AZD1222 COVID-19 vaccine. Produced via immunoSEQ multiplex PCR; TCRdb's table is partial and in-frame only. The sample records 150,000 to 200,000 clones, 91% being singletons. Source: peripheral blood, taken on day 0 of AZD1222 vaccination. The receptor set was obtained from an adult in good health.

The chain recombines TRBV28 with TRBJ1-3, with 8 positions matching TRBD1. Losses at the gene ends were 3 bases for V and 3 bases for J; bases not matched to a gene: 13. CDR3 size: 18 residues. Germline CDR1 and CDR2: MDHEN and SYDVKM. CDR3 protein: CASSFEQWDRPLGNTIYF. The CDR3, as DNA: TGTGCCAGCAGTTTCGAACAATGGGACAGGCCGCTTGGAAACACCATATATTTT.

The gene calls are TRBV5-1 and TRBJ2-1; 7 bases are a match to TRBD2. The CDR3 length is 17 residues. Germline CDR1 and CDR2: SGHRS and YFSETQ. V lost 2 bases, J lost 2 bases, and 10 bases stayed unmatched. CDR3 sequence (DNA): TGCGCCAGCAGCTTTGGGAGGGGAGGCTCACCCTACAATGAGCAGTTCTTC. It translates to CASSFGRGGSPYNEQFF.

The chain is built from TRBV6-5 and TRBJ1-1; 9 bases align to TRBD1. The CDR3 contains 16 residues. Germline V gene sequence: CDR1 MNHEY, CDR2 SVGAGI. Trimming at V came to 0 bases and at J to 6 bases, leaving 8 bases not matched to a gene. The CDR3 spells CASSYSEGQGIPEAFF. The DNA of the CDR3 is TGTGCCAGCAGTTACTCCGAGGGACAGGGTATACCTGAAGCTTTCTTT.

The V call is TRBV7-6, the J call TRBJ1-1; unclear D gene. Per the germline V gene, CDR1 is SGHVS and CDR2 is FNYEAQ. Trimming removed 5 bases from V and 1 base from J, with 14 bases in between. This CDR3 comprises 15 residues. The CDR3 DNA follows: TGTGCCAGCAGCCAGGATAGTCGGGGGAACACTGAAGCTTTCTTT. Translated, it gives CASSQDSRGNTEAFF.